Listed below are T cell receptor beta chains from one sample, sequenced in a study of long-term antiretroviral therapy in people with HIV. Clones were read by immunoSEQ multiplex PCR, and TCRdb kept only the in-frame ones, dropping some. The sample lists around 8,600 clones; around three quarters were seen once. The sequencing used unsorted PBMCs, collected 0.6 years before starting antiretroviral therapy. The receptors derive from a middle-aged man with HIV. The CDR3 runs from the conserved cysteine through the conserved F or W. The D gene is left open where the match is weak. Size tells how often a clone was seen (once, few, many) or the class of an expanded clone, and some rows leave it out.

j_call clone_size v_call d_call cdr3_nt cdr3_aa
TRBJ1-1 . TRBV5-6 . TGTGCCAGCAGCTTGATCGGGGGGCTAGGCACTGAAGCTTTCTTT CASSLIGGLGTEAFF
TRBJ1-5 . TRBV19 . TGTGCCAGTAGTTCGGGACTTAGCAATCAGCCCCAGCATTTT CASSSGLSNQPQHF
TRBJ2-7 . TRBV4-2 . TGTGCCAGCAGCCAAGATTTTTGGGGTAGCTACGAGCAGTACTTC CASSQDFWGSYEQYF
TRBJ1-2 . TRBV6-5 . TGTGCCAGCAGTTACGCCAGATGGGGAAGCTATGGCTACACCTTC CASSYARWGSYGYTF
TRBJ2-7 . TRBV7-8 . TGTGCCAGCAGCTTAGTCGGGGGGCACGACGAGCAGTACTTC CASSLVGGHDEQYF
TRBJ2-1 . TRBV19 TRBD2 TGTGCCAGTACTGGGCGCGGGGGGGGTGCGAATGAGCAGTTCTTC CASTGRGGGANEQFF
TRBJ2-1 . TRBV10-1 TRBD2 TGCGCCAGCAGTCCCCGGGCGGGGGGGCTCTTCGATGAGCAGTTCTTC CASSPRAGGLFDEQFF
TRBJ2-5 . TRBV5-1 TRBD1 TGCGCCAGCAGCACCGACAGGGTCGGCCAAGAGACCCAGTACTTC CASSTDRVGQETQYF
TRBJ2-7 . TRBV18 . TGTGCCAGCTCACCAGATTTAAAGAAGTCCTACGAGCAGTACTTC CASSPDLKKSYEQYF
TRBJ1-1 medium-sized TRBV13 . TGTGCCAGCAGCTTAGGAGGGGCCCTGAACACTGAAGCTTTCTTT CASSLGGALNTEAFF
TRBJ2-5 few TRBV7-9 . TGTGCCAGCAGCCCAACGAGGCTAGCAGGCGAGACCCAGTACTTC CASSPTRLAGETQYF
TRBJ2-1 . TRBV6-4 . TGTGCCAGCAGTGATGTAGGGAGGGAGCAGTTCTTC CASSDVGREQFF
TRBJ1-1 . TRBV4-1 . TGCGCCAGCAGCCAAGGAGGACCTATGAACACTGAAGCTTTCTTT CASSQGGPMNTEAFF